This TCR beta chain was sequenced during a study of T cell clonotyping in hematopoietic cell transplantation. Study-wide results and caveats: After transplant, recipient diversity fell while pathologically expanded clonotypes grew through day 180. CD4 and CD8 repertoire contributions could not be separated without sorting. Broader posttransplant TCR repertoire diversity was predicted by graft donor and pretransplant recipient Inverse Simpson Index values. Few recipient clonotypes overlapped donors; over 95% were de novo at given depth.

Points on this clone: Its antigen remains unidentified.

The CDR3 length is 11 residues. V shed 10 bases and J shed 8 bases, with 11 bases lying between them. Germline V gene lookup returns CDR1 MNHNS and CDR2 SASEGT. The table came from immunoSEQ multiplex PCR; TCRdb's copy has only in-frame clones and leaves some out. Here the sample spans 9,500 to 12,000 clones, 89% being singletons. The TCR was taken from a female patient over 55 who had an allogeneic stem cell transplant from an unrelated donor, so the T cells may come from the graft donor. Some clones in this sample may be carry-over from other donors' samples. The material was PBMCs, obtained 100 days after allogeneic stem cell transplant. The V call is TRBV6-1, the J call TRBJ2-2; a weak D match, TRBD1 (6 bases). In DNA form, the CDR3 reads TGTGCCACAGGGGAAGGGGGGGAGCTGTTTTTT. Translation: CATGEGGELFF.